The next 28 T cell receptor beta chains were all read from a single sample in a study of shared clonotypes between healthy human individuals (TCRdb year 2020). Libraries were made using the immunoSEQ multiplex PCR assay. In its TCRdb copy, this immuneACCESS table keeps in-frame sequences only and misses some clones. Where compared with another copy, unresolved V genes explain less than half of these, and the others have no known cause. This sample gives 1 million to 1.3 million clones in total; 70% to 80% of them show up just once. 0.55% to 0.7% of the sample rests with the top ten. Material for sequencing was memory CD4+ T cells from PBMCs. The sample's cell subset or site label is to be understood as: CD45RA-negative fraction. Receptors were obtained from a man younger than 35 in good health. Some clones in this sample may be carry-over from other donors' samples.

The genes are TRBV7-2 and TRBJ1-2, with D uncertain. V dropped 3 bases and J dropped 8 bases, with 7 bases sitting between them. Germline CDR1 reads SGHTA; CDR2 reads FQGNSA. The CDR3 consists of 11 residues. The CDR3 sequence: CASSLVSGYTF. The CDR3 coding sequence is TGTGCCAGCAGCTTGGTGAGCGGCTACACCTTC.

The chain has TRBV11-1 and TRBJ2-1, with 11 bases that match TRBD2. Germline-derived CDR1 and CDR2 are SGHAT and FQDESV (reference sequence). The CDR3 loop spans 15 amino acids. Losses at the gene ends were 5 bases for V and 7 bases for J; bases not matched to a gene: 7. CDR3 nucleotide sequence: TGTGCCAGCAGCCCAACTAGCGGGAGTTTTAATGAGCAGTTCTTC. Amino acids: CASSPTSGSFNEQFF.

The chain links TRBV6-5 to TRBJ1-2; TRBD1 agrees at 8 bases. Trimming removed 5 bases from V and 4 bases from J; junction bases left unmatched: 0. The CDR3 covers 12 residues. Germline V gene lookup returns CDR1 MNHEY and CDR2 SVGAGI. In nucleotides, the CDR3 is TGTGCCAGCAGTGGACAGGGCTATGGCTACACCTTC. Encoded protein: CASSGQGYGYTF.

The chain combines TRBV10-1 with TRBJ2-3, with D unresolved. The germline V and J ends were trimmed by 2 bases and 4 bases, with 7 bases remaining between them. The germline V gene has CDR1 WNHNN and CDR2 SYGVQD (reference sequence). CDR3 length equals 13 residues. The CDR3 protein is CASSEMGSDTQYF. CDR3 coding DNA: TGCGCCAGCAGTGAGATGGGCTCAGATACGCAGTATTTT.

The gene calls are TRBV28 and TRBJ2-3; 10 nucleotides line up with TRBD2. Per germline, CDR1 MDHEN and CDR2 SYDVKM. Trimming at V came to 5 bases and at J to 1 base, leaving 9 bases not matched to a gene. This CDR3 is 17 amino acids long. The CDR3 DNA reads TGTGCCAGCAGTCCCTTAGCGGGAGGCCGTGGCACAGATACGCAGTATTTT. Its translation is CASSPLAGGRGTDTQYF. The full variable domain, in which reference TRBV28 and TRBJ2-3 provide the parts outside the CDR3, is DVKVTQSSRYLVKRTGEKVFLECVQDMDHENMFWYRQDPGLGLRLIYFSYDVKMKEKGDIPEGYSVSREKKERFSLILESASTNQTSMYLCASSPLAGGRGTDTQYFGPGTRLTVL.

In its sample, this clone was seen many times. The chain carries TRBV2 and TRBJ2-2; 13 bases agree with TRBD2. The junction had 0 bases not matched to a gene; V was cut back by 4 bases and J by 7 bases. Germline V CDR1 and CDR2: SNHLY, FYNNEI. The CDR3 contains 14 residues. CDR3 DNA sequence: TGTGCCAGCAGTGGGACTAGCGGGGGCGGGGAGCTGTTTTTT. It translates to CASSGTSGGGELFF.

CDR3 sequence: CASSYSGLDYNEQFF. The CDR3 bases are TGCGCCAGCAGCTATAGCGGGCTCGACTACAATGAGCAGTTCTTC. V gene TRBV5-1 combines with J gene TRBJ2-1; 7 bases match TRBD2. Per the germline V gene, CDR1 is SGHRS and CDR2 is YFSETQ. Trimming at V came to 3 bases and at J to 3 bases, leaving 6 bases not matched to a gene. This CDR3 has 15 amino acids. Using reference TRBV5-1 and TRBJ2-1 for the parts outside the CDR3, the full variable domain is KAGVTQTPRYLIKTRGQQVTLSCSPISGHRSVSWYQQTPGQGLQFLFEYFSETQRNKGNFPGRFSGRQFSNSRSEMNVSTLELGDSALYLCASSYSGLDYNEQFFGPGTRLTVL.

Comment on this clone: Other DNA sequences in the sample encode the same CDR3. The chain links TRBV29-1 to TRBJ1-1, with 7 positions matching TRBD1. V shed 7 bases, J shed 0 bases, and the junction held 11 bases outside the gene matches. Germline CDR1 is SQVTM and CDR2 is ANQGSEA. This CDR3 contains 15 residues. CDR3 amino acids: CSGRQGWGMNTEAFF. In DNA form, the CDR3 reads TGCAGCGGGAGACAGGGATGGGGAATGAACACTGAAGCTTTCTTT.

The chain combines TRBV28 with TRBJ1-2, with 10 bases aligning to TRBD1. This CDR3 contains 14 residues. Germline-derived CDR1 and CDR2 are MDHEN and SYDVKM. With 5 bases clipped from V and 5 bases from J, the junction kept 5 bases outside the gene matches. The CDR3 sequence: CASSGQGGPYGYTF. As DNA, the CDR3 is TGTGCCAGCAGTGGACAGGGGGGTCCGTATGGCTACACCTTC.

This chain joins TRBV7-9 and TRBJ2-5; D is possibly TRBD1 (6 bases). The CDR3 is 15 amino acids. V shed 4 bases and J shed 0 bases, with 12 bases lying between them. Germline lookup yields CDR1 SEHNR and CDR2 FQNEAQ (reference sequence). The CDR3 sequence is CASSSDSPYQETQYF. CDR3 nucleotide sequence: TGTGCCAGCAGCTCGGACAGCCCGTACCAAGAGACCCAGTACTTC.

This clone was found many times. The chain has TRBV11-3 and TRBJ2-3; 7 nucleotides line up with TRBD2. In germline, CDR1 is SGHNT, CDR2 YENEEA. With V trimmed by 5 bases and J by 3 bases, 8 bases remained unmatched. The CDR3 runs to 15 residues. DNA of the CDR3: TGTGCCAGCAGCCCCAGCGGGATCCAAACAGATACGCAGTATTTT. Protein product: CASSPSGIQTDTQYF.

The sample holds a few counts of this clone. The chain uses TRBV6-5 and TRBJ1-3; D not resolved. V lost 6 bases and J 2 bases, leaving 5 bases between the germline ends. Per germline, CDR1 MNHEY and CDR2 SVGAGI. This CDR3 region has 12 residues. CDR3: CASRTTGNTIYF. The CDR3 region has the DNA TGTGCCAGCAGGACGACTGGAAACACCATATATTTT.

This clone was counted once. The chain recombines TRBV28 with TRBJ2-3; 7 nucleotides match TRBD2. J lost 2 bases, V lost 2 bases, and 4 bases had no gene match. Germline V lookup: CDR1 MDHEN, CDR2 SYDVKM. This CDR3 has 15 residues. CDR3 sequence (DNA): TGTGCCAGCAGTTTAGCGGGAGACCTCACAGATACGCAGTATTTT. As protein: CASSLAGDLTDTQYF. Complete variable domain (other parts from reference TRBV28 and TRBJ2-3): DVKVTQSSRYLVKRTGEKVFLECVQDMDHENMFWYRQDPGLGLRLIYFSYDVKMKEKGDIPEGYSVSREKKERFSLILESASTNQTSMYLCASSLAGDLTDTQYFGPGTRLTVL.

This clone was counted between two and nine times. The chain combines TRBV7-3 with TRBJ1-1; TRBD1 is a possible D gene (5 bases). Germline assignment: CDR1 SGHTA and CDR2 FQGTGA. V dropped 4 bases and J dropped 0 bases, with 15 bases sitting between them. The CDR3 extends over 16 amino acids. The CDR3 loop is CASSSDPGLMNTEAFF. The CDR3 coding sequence is TGTGCCAGCAGCTCAGACCCGGGACTTATGAACACTGAAGCTTTCTTT. The whole variable domain, filled in from reference TRBV7-3 and TRBJ1-1, reads GAGVSQTPSNKVTEKGKYVELRCDPISGHTALYWYRQSLGQGPEFLIYFQGTGAADDSGLPNDRFFAVRPEGSVSTLKIQRTERGDSAVYLCASSSDPGLMNTEAFFGQGTRLTVV.

This clone was seen only a few times. This chain links TRBV30 with TRBJ2-7, with TRBD2 matching over 9 bases. The junction had 18 bases not matched to a gene; V was cut back by 3 bases and J by 6 bases. In germline, CDR1 is GTSNPN, CDR2 SVGIG (reference sequence). This CDR3 has 17 residues. This chain's CDR3 is CAWRNDYDGGRVGEQYF. CDR3 nucleotides: TGTGCCTGGAGGAATGACTATGACGGCGGGAGGGTCGGCGAGCAGTACTTC. Together with reference TRBV30 and TRBJ2-7, the CDR3 gives the full variable domain: SQTIHQWPATLVQPVGSPLSLECTVEGTSNPNLYWYRQAAGRGLQLLFYSVGIGQISSEVPQNLSASRPQDRQFILSSKKLLLSDSGFYLCAWRNDYDGGRVGEQYFGPGTRLTVT.

The chain links TRBV4-1 to TRBJ1-2; D perhaps matches TRBD1 (5 bases). Germline values: CDR1 MGHRA, CDR2 YSYEKL. Trimming stripped 4 bases from V and 4 bases from J, with 13 bases between. The CDR3 runs 14 residues. CDR3 sequence: CASSRDSEGYGYTF. The CDR3 bases are TGCGCCAGCAGCCGTGACAGCGAGGGCTATGGCTACACCTTC.

The chain has TRBV7-8 and TRBJ2-6; 7 positions agree with TRBD2. Per the germline V gene, CDR1 is SGHVS and CDR2 is FQNEAQ. This CDR3 has 14 residues. After removal of 4 bases from V and 5 bases from J, the junction contained 2 bases not matched to a gene. CDR3 sequence reads: CASSWEGWANVLTF. The DNA for the CDR3 is TGTGCCAGCAGCTGGGAGGGTTGGGCCAACGTCCTGACTTTC.

The V call is TRBV19, the J call TRBJ1-2; 7 nucleotides align to TRBD1. V lost 6 bases, J lost 4 bases, and 5 bases stayed unmatched. The CDR3 has 13 amino acids. Germline CDR1 is LNHDA and CDR2 is SQIVND (reference sequence). This CDR3 reads CASRKGTVYGYTF. The CDR3 DNA sequence: TGTGCCAGTAGAAAAGGGACAGTCTATGGCTACACCTTC.

This clone was observed a few times. The rearrangement uses TRBV28 and TRBJ1-5; 9 bases line up with TRBD1. After removal of 8 bases from V and 6 bases from J, the junction contained 8 bases not matched to a gene. CDR1 is MDHEN and CDR2 is SYDVKM in the germline V gene. This CDR3 comprises 14 residues. CDR3 DNA: TGTGCCAGCTGGGGGGACAGGGTCAGTCAGCCCCAGCATTTT. Translating gives CASWGDRVSQPQHF.

The gene calls are TRBV4-2 and TRBJ2-3; D gene unclear. The V end lost 3 bases, the J end lost 5 bases, and 12 bases lay between the germline ends. The CDR3 runs 14 residues. Germline V gene data show CDR1 as LGHNA and CDR2 as YNFKEQ. CDR3 nucleotide sequence: TGTGCCAGCAGCCACGAGATACTGGGAGATACGCAGTATTTT. Protein: CASSHEILGDTQYF.

CDR3 bases: TGTGCCAGCAGTGAATGGGGCGGCTTTCACAATGAGCAGTTCTTC. Its protein product is CASSEWGGFHNEQFF. The chain couples TRBV2 to TRBJ2-1; D may be TRBD1 (5 bases). V gave up 2 bases and J gave up 5 bases, with 13 bases separating them. The CDR3 spans 15 residues. The germline V gene has CDR1 SNHLY and CDR2 FYNNEI.

The CDR3 region is CASGNSLVELEKLFF. The CDR3 nucleotides are TGTGCCAGTGGAAACTCCTTGGTTGAGCTTGAAAAACTGTTTTTT. This rearrangement joins TRBV2 to TRBJ1-4, with D unresolved. CDR3 length: 15 amino acids. Looked up from germline, CDR1 is SNHLY and CDR2 is FYNNEI. V lost 9 bases and J lost 7, with 21 bases in between.

The CDR3 coding sequence is TGTGCCAGCAGTGCACAGGGGGATGGCTACACCTTC. Protein product: CASSAQGDGYTF. The J gene is TRBJ1-2, the V gene TRBV2; 8 nucleotides agree with TRBD1. V lost 4 bases to trimming and J lost 6 bases; unmatched junction nucleotides: 1. CDR3 length: 12 residues. Germline V gives CDR1 SNHLY, CDR2 FYNNEI.

CDR3 coding DNA: TGTGCCAGCAGCGCCGGCCGGGCCTACTACGAGCAGTACTTC. Its protein is CASSAGRAYYEQYF. The J gene is TRBJ2-7, the V gene TRBV7-2; D not resolved. The CDR3 consists of 14 residues. Trimming shortened V by 5 bases and J by 3 bases, and 14 bases separated the two germline ends. Germline CDR1 reads SGHTA; CDR2 reads FQGNSA.

The rearrangement uses TRBV28 and TRBJ1-3; tentatively, D is TRBD1 (6 bases). The ends were cut back, 7 bases at V and 7 bases at J, with 14 bases in the middle. The CDR3 is 13 residues long. Germline assignment: CDR1 MDHEN and CDR2 SYDVKM. The CDR3 DNA is TGTGCCAGCAACTTTGGGGGCGTGAACACCATATATTTT. Translating gives CASNFGGVNTIYF.

For this clone: A much more abundant neighbour one base away suggests this may be a read error. The genes are TRBV28 and TRBJ1-6; 7 bases align to TRBD1. Looked up from germline, CDR1 is MDHEN and CDR2 is SYDVKM. This CDR3 spans 15 amino acids. As DNA, the CDR3 is TGTGCCGGCAGGGCGACAGGGACCTATAATTCACCCCTCCACTTT. Protein: CAGRATGTYNSPLHF.

This sequence joins TRBV28 and TRBJ1-2; D might be TRBD1 (5 bases). This CDR3 contains 13 residues. The germline V gene encodes CDR1 MDHEN and CDR2 SYDVKM. V lost 2 bases to trimming and J lost 9 bases, with 13 bases between them. The CDR3 is CASSLGGEFSYTF. For the CDR3, the DNA is TGTGCCAGCAGTTTAGGGGGGGAATTCAGCTACACCTTC.

The CDR3 DNA is TGTGCCAGCAGTCCCCCTTATATTGGGACAGGGGTCGAGCAGTACTTC. Translated: CASSPPYIGTGVEQYF. The J gene is TRBJ2-7, the V gene TRBV27, with 10 bases fitting TRBD1. Unmatched junction bases numbered 13, after V lost 5 bases and J lost 6 bases. From germline, CDR1 is MNHEY and CDR2 SMNVEV (reference sequence). The CDR3 is 16 residues long.